The next 19 T cell receptor beta chains were all read from a single sample in a study of blood T cells in healthy people across ages. A second PCR of 7 to 11 cycles used a sample-barcoded 5' primer and a J-beta primer mix. TCRdb reprocessed the 5' RACE reads with MiXCR, giving one entry per CDR3 protein. The sample includes about 2 million distinct CDR3 sequences, roughly 52% of them seen just once. Sequenced input: blood. Every receptor here comes from a woman between 35 and 50 years old in good health.

V gene TRBV7-2 combines with J gene TRBJ1-6; D is uncertain. The germline V gene encodes CDR1 SGHTA and CDR2 FQGNSA. This CDR3 has 15 residues. Trimming took 6 bases from V and 9 from J, leaving 18 bases between them. The CDR3, as DNA: TGTGCCAGCAGGTTAAACCGGGTCGGGAGTTCACCCCTCCACTTT. It is translated as CASRLNRVGSSPLHF.

This rearrangement joins TRBV4-2 to TRBJ2-5; 7 nucleotides align to TRBD2. The V segment lost 1 base and the J segment 6 bases; nucleotides outside the gene matches: 14. Germline V gene sequence: CDR1 LGHNA, CDR2 YNFKEQ. The CDR3 length is 17 residues. This chain's CDR3 is CASSQAPAGLVEQTQYF. The CDR3 nucleotides read TGTGCCAGCAGCCAAGCCCCCGCCGGACTAGTGGAGCAGACCCAGTACTTC.

This clonotype was seen more than once but under ten times. This sequence joins TRBV28 and TRBJ2-3; 8 positions match TRBD1. V gave up 4 bases and J gave up 5 bases; unmatched junction bases: 5. The CDR3 length is 14 residues. In germline, CDR1 is MDHEN, CDR2 SYDVKM. The CDR3 sequence: CASSWQGARDTQYF. DNA of the CDR3: TGTGCCAGCAGTTGGCAGGGGGCGCGAGATACGCAGTATTTT.

This clonotype was seen repeatedly, ten times or more. Here the CDR3 reads CASSSTGQSYEQYF. The CDR3, as DNA: TGTGCCAGCAGCTCTACGGGACAGTCCTACGAGCAGTACTTC. The genes are TRBV7-2 and TRBJ2-7; 7 nucleotides agree with TRBD1. The V and J ends lost 4 bases and 1 base, in that order; junction bases with no gene match: 4. This CDR3 has 14 residues. Germline CDR1 SGHTA, CDR2 FQGNSA.

This clonotype has only a few counts. The chain couples TRBV6-2 or TRBV6-3 to TRBJ2-5; possible D gene TRBD2, 6 bases. The CDR3 loop spans 14 amino acids. From germline, CDR1 is MNHEY and CDR2 SVGEGT. Trimming took off 6 bases at V and 4 bases at J, with 15 bases between the two ends. CDR3 DNA: TGTGCCAGCAGATCACCAGGGAGGCGAGAGACCCAGTACTTC. This encodes CASRSPGRRETQYF.

The sample holds many counts of this clonotype. The V gene is TRBV20-1, the J gene TRBJ2-3; 9 bases line up with TRBD1. Germline V gene data show CDR1 as DFQATT and CDR2 as SNEGSKA (reference sequence). The trim removed 5 bases at V and 4 bases at J, leaving 13 bases unmatched. The CDR3 totals 16 residues. CDR3 sequence: CSADPGTGYGADTQYF. The CDR3 DNA follows: TGCAGTGCTGACCCGGGGACAGGGTATGGCGCAGATACGCAGTATTTT.

This clonotype was detected only once. This may come from a read error, since a much larger clone is one base off. The chain employs TRBV7-9 and TRBJ2-7; 10 bases map to TRBD1. The CDR3 spans 14 residues. Germline trimming cut 6 bases from V and 5 bases from J; bases unmatched to any gene: 7. Germline CDR1 SEHNR, CDR2 FQNEAQ (reference sequence). The CDR3 region has the DNA TGTGCCAGCAGACCCGGGACAGGGGAAAACGAGCAGTACTTC. Encoded protein: CASRPGTGENEQYF.

Only a few counts were recorded for this clonotype. The chain uses TRBV7-2 and TRBJ1-2; D is unclear. Germline values: CDR1 SGHTA, CDR2 FQGNSA. This CDR3 is 12 amino acids long. Trimming stripped 5 bases from V and 8 bases from J, with 12 bases between. The CDR3 reads CASSPVNRGYTF. In nucleotides, the CDR3 is TGTGCCAGCAGCCCCGTTAATCGGGGCTACACCTTC. Variable domain in full (rest from reference TRBV7-2 and TRBJ1-2): GAGVSQSPSNKVTEKGKDVELRCDPISGHTALYWYRQSLGQGLEFLIYFQGNSAPDKSGLPSDRFSAERTGGSVSTLTIQRTQQEDSAVYLCASSPVNRGYTFGSGTRLTVV.

This chain links TRBV7-2 with TRBJ1-6; no clear D gene. Per the germline V gene, CDR1 is SGHTA and CDR2 is FQGNSA. V shed 3 bases and J shed 15 bases, with 12 bases lying between them. This CDR3 is built from 12 residues. The CDR3: CASSFQGRSLHF. CDR3 coding DNA: TGTGCCAGCAGCTTTCAAGGGCGTAGCCTCCACTTT. The whole variable domain, remainder taken from reference TRBV7-2 and TRBJ1-6, is GAGVSQSPSNKVTEKGKDVELRCDPISGHTALYWYRQSLGQGLEFLIYFQGNSAPDKSGLPSDRFSAERTGGSVSTLTIQRTQQEDSAVYLCASSFQGRSLHFGNGTRLTVT.

This chain links TRBV6-1 with TRBJ2-3; D possibly matches TRBD1 or TRBD2 (5 bases each). The CDR3 is made up of 14 amino acids. Trimming pared 9 bases from V and 3 bases from J, leaving 16 bases between. Germline CDR1 reads MNHNS; CDR2 reads SASEGT. The CDR3 is CASVRGERTDTQYF. CDR3 sequence (DNA): TGTGCCAGTGTGAGGGGCGAACGGACAGATACGCAGTATTTT.

This clonotype has more than one count but fewer than ten. The chain carries TRBV7-2 and TRBJ1-4; D is perhaps TRBD1 (5 bases). V lost 5 bases, J lost 7 bases, and 17 bases lay in between. This CDR3 spans 15 amino acids. Germline values: CDR1 SGHTA, CDR2 FQGNSA. The CDR3 bases are TGTGCCAGCAGCCCCGCCGGGACGGGGGTTGAAAAACTGTTTTTT. Protein: CASSPAGTGVEKLFF.

The chain joins TRBV7-2 to TRBJ2-7; possibly TRBD2 for D (7 bases). The CDR3 is 15 amino acids. CDR1 SGHTA and CDR2 FQGNSA come from the germline V gene. V dropped 1 base and J dropped 4 bases, with 14 bases sitting between them. The CDR3 sequence: CASSLVGGLGYEQYF. The CDR3, as DNA: TGTGCCAGCAGCTTAGTGGGGGGGCTCGGTTACGAGCAGTACTTC.

This clonotype was picked up a small number of times. This chain uses TRBV12-3 or TRBV12-4 with TRBJ2-3; D is ambiguous. Trimming removed 4 bases at V and 4 bases at J, with 9 bases between. The CDR3 covers 13 residues. Here the CDR3 DNA reads TGTGCCAGCAGTTGGTCAGGCGCAGATACGCAGTATTTT. Translated: CASSWSGADTQYF.

This clonotype has more than one count but fewer than ten. V and J are TRBV3-1 and TRBJ2-1, with D perhaps assigned TRBD1 or TRBD2 (5 bases each). V gave up 4 bases and J gave up 4 bases, with 14 bases separating them. CDR1 and CDR2 from the germline V gene are LGHDT and YNNKEL (reference sequence). This CDR3 spans 15 amino acids. This chain's CDR3 is CASSPSGTPYNEQFF. Here the CDR3 DNA reads TGTGCCAGCAGCCCATCCGGGACCCCGTACAATGAGCAGTTCTTC.

On this clonotype itself: With a much larger clone just one base away, this may be a read error. DNA for the CDR3: TGCAGCGTGATACTAGCGGGGGGATACAATGAGCAGTACTTC. Its protein product is CSVILAGGYNEQYF. The chain uses TRBV29-1 and TRBJ2-1, with 12 bases fitting TRBD2. The better agreement between TRBJ2-7 and the DNA end casts doubt on the J call. Germline CDR1 reads SQVTM; CDR2 reads ANQGSEA. There are 14 residues in the CDR3.

V gene TRBV20-1 combines with J gene TRBJ1-2; TRBD1 is a possible D gene (6 bases). V was shortened by 4 bases and J by 2 bases, with 14 bases between the two germline ends. The CDR3 is 14 amino acids. CDR1 is DFQATT and CDR2 is SNEGSKA in the germline V gene (reference sequence). CDR3 region: CSATYPRGNYGYTF. The CDR3 bases are TGCAGTGCTACCTACCCCAGGGGCAACTATGGCTACACCTTC.

This chain connects TRBV28 to TRBJ2-6, with D maybe TRBD1 (6 bases). The germline gives CDR1 MDHEN, CDR2 SYDVKM. The V end was cut by 7 bases, the J end by 0 bases, with 13 bases between. This CDR3 comprises 16 residues. This chain's CDR3 is CASKDRVGSGANVLTF. In nucleotides, the CDR3 is TGTGCCAGCAAGGACAGAGTAGGCTCTGGGGCCAACGTCCTGACTTTC.

A note on this clonotype: At one end the junction does not follow the germline gene, possibly because of a read error. This chain connects TRBV7-2 to TRBJ2-1; no reliable D call. The CDR3 is 12 residues long. Germline V gene sequence: CDR1 SGHTA, CDR2 FQGNSA. The CDR3: CASRLLTNEQFF. For the CDR3, the DNA is TGCGCCAGCAGGCTACTTACAAATGAGCAGTTCTTC. Complete variable domain (other parts from reference TRBV7-2 and TRBJ2-1): GAGVSQSPSNKVTEKGKDVELRCDPISGHTALYWYRQSLGQGLEFLIYFQGNSAPDKSGLPSDRFSAERTGGSVSTLTIQRTQQEDSAVYLCASRLLTNEQFFGPGTRLTVL.

The chain joins TRBV7-2 to TRBJ2-4; 8 nucleotides agree with TRBD2. The CDR3 spans 16 residues. Germline V lookup: CDR1 SGHTA, CDR2 FQGNSA. After removal of 5 bases from V and 5 bases from J, the junction contained 11 bases not matched to a gene. The DNA of the CDR3 is TGTGCCAGCAGCAAGGACAGTGGGCGGGAGGAAAACATTCAGTACTTC. Translation: CASSKDSGREENIQYF.